The rows below give T cell receptor beta chains drawn from one sample of a study of T cells in Graves' hyperthyroidism and ophthalmopathy. TCRdb itself ran the multiplex PCR reads through MiXCR, one entry per CDR3 protein. In the table there are roughly 510,000 distinct CDR3 sequences, 35% to 50% of which are singletons. Material: peripheral blood or thyroid tissue (not recorded which). Source of these receptors: an adult woman with Graves' disease, either hyperthyroidism or ophthalmopathy (not recorded which). Both conserved end residues are part of each CDR3. The D gene is left open where the match is weak. Expanded clones are given a class, and other clones once, few, many or no size at all.

V gene,D gene,J gene,clone size,CDR3 protein,CDR3 DNA
TRBV12-3/TRBV12-4,NA,TRBJ1-5,NA,CASSPLGQGDQPQHF,TGTGCCAGCAGCCCCCTCGGGCAGGGCGATCAGCCCCAGCATTTT
TRBV7-3,TRBD2,TRBJ2-5,once,CASSPGRAETQYF,TGTGCCAGCAGCCCCGGGAGGGCGGAGACCCAGTACTTC
TRBV20-1,TRBD2,TRBJ2-2,few,CSASELAGDSGELFF,TGCAGTGCTTCAGAACTAGCGGGAGACTCCGGGGAGCTGTTTTTT
TRBV7-9,TRBD2,TRBJ2-7,NA,CAGMLAGAYEQYF,TGTGCCGGGATGCTAGCGGGGGCCTACGAGCAGTACTTC
TRBV3-1,NA,TRBJ1-6,NA,CASSQTDNSPLHF,TGTGCCAGCAGCCAAACAGATAATTCACCCCTCCACTTT
TRBV20-1,NA,TRBJ1-5,once,CSASLEGRPQHF,TGCAGTGCTAGTTTGGAGGGTAGGCCCCAGCATTTT
TRBV5-1,NA,TRBJ2-7,many,CASSFPGNQVEQYF,TGCGCCAGCAGCTTCCCAGGGAACCAAGTCGAGCAGTACTTC
TRBV6-2/TRBV6-3,NA,TRBJ1-1,NA,CASSYLENTEAFF,TGTGCCAGCAGTTACCTGGAGAACACTGAAGCTTTCTTT
TRBV7-9,NA,TRBJ1-6,NA,CASSGAGPTGSPLHF,TGTGCCAGCAGTGGGGCCGGACCTACGGGTTCACCCCTCCACTTT
TRBV28,NA,TRBJ2-7,NA,CASSPRGTGEQYF,TGTGCCAGCAGTCCCAGAGGCACCGGGGAGCAGTACTTC
TRBV5-1,TRBD1,TRBJ1-1,once,CASNRDSGTEAFF,TGCGCCAGCAACCGGGACAGTGGCACTGAAGCTTTCTTT
TRBV10-3,TRBD1,TRBJ1-1,many,CAISRPGQGAEVEAFF,TGTGCCATCAGTCGACCGGGACAGGGGGCCGAGGTTGAAGCTTTCTTT
TRBV19,NA,TRBJ1-1,many,CASSIWGRLNTEAFF,TGTGCCAGTAGTATTTGGGGACGGTTGAACACTGAAGCTTTCTTT
TRBV6-2/TRBV6-3,NA,TRBJ2-2,many,CASSYSRGTGELFF,TGTGCCAGCAGTTACTCGCGTGGCACCGGGGAGCTGTTTTTT
TRBV19,TRBD1,TRBJ1-1,few,CASSMQQGVPEAFF,TGTGCCAGTAGTATGCAGCAGGGGGTCCCTGAAGCTTTCTTT
TRBV6-1,NA,TRBJ2-5,NA,CASTPQFTGRKTQYF,TGTGCCAGCACTCCCCAGTTCACAGGGCGGAAGACCCAGTACTTC
TRBV13,NA,TRBJ2-6,NA,CASSARSSGANVLTF,TGTGCCAGCAGCGCCCGGAGCTCTGGGGCCAACGTCCTGACTTTC
TRBV7-6,TRBD2,TRBJ2-7,NA,CASSLAVSGSSYEQYF,TGTGCCAGCAGCTTAGCAGTGAGCGGGAGCTCCTACGAGCAGTACTTC
TRBV20-1,NA,TRBJ2-5,NA,CSAAGHQYF,TGCAGTGCCGCAGGACACCAGTACTTC
TRBV7-2,NA,TRBJ2-2,many,CASSFTRGELFF,TGTGCCAGCAGCTTTACGCGCGGGGAGCTGTTTTTT
TRBV10-3,NA,TRBJ2-6,NA,CAISERDGLSGANVLTF,TGTGCCATCAGTGAGCGGGACGGCCTCTCTGGGGCCAACGTCCTGACTTTC
TRBV11-1,TRBD1,TRBJ1-2,NA,CASSVGTGSGGYTF,TGTGCCAGCAGCGTCGGGACAGGGTCGGGCGGCTACACCTTC
TRBV28,NA,TRBJ2-7,NA,CASSFKGSGTYEQYF,TGTGCCAGCAGTTTTAAAGGGTCAGGAACCTACGAGCAGTACTTC
TRBV10-3,TRBD1,TRBJ2-5,NA,CASADRGQETQYF,TGTGCTAGCGCTGACAGGGGGCAAGAGACCCAGTACTTC
TRBV20-1,TRBD1,TRBJ1-1,NA,CSARETGGEAFF,TGCAGTGCTAGGGAGACAGGGGGCGAAGCTTTCTTT
TRBV29-1,NA,TRBJ2-3,NA,CSGGRNTDTQYF,TGCAGCGGCGGACGGAACACAGATACGCAGTATTTT
TRBV5-1,TRBD1,TRBJ2-7,NA,CASSLVGTGGNEQYF,TGCGCCAGCAGCTTGGTTGGGACAGGGGGGAACGAGCAGTACTTC
TRBV7-9,NA,TRBJ1-1,many,CASSLEGHRNTEAFF,TGTGCCAGCAGCTTAGAAGGACACCGTAACACTGAAGCTTTCTTT
TRBV28,NA,TRBJ1-5,few,CASSSGNNQPQHF,TGTGCCAGCAGTTCAGGGAACAATCAGCCCCAGCATTTT
TRBV2,TRBD2,TRBJ2-7,many,CAKSTSGRPYEQYF,TGTGCCAAATCTACTAGCGGGAGACCCTACGAGCAGTACTTC
TRBV10-3,NA,TRBJ1-5,many,CATADAYSNQPQHF,TGTGCCACCGCGGATGCGTATAGCAATCAGCCCCAGCATTTT
TRBV12-3/TRBV12-4,NA,TRBJ1-5,many,CASSLGVGPQHF,TGTGCCAGCAGTTTAGGGGTAGGACCCCAGCATTTT
TRBV5-5,NA,TRBJ1-2,many,CASSLGYRADHGYTF,TGTGCCAGCAGCTTAGGGTACAGGGCGGATCATGGCTACACCTTC
TRBV20-1,NA,TRBJ2-7,NA,CSARALTGLGEQYF,TGCAGTGCTAGAGCTCTGACAGGCCTCGGCGAGCAGTACTTC
TRBV2,NA,TRBJ2-7,few,CASRDLLSYEQYF,TGTGCCAGCCGGGACTTGCTCTCCTACGAGCAGTACTTC
TRBV10-3,NA,TRBJ2-2,few,CAISDRGWDTTGELFF,TGTGCCATCAGTGACAGGGGTTGGGACACCACCGGGGAGCTGTTTTTT
TRBV7-9,NA,TRBJ1-5,few,CASRAGQSQPQHF,TGTGCCAGCAGGGCTGGACAGTCCCAGCCCCAGCATTTT
TRBV20-1,NA,TRBJ2-5,NA,CSARDSMETQYF,TGCAGTGCTAGGGACAGTATGGAGACCCAGTACTTC
TRBV12-3/TRBV12-4,NA,TRBJ1-2,few,CASSFGRGPGGYTF,TGTGCCAGCAGTTTTGGCAGGGGCCCTGGTGGCTACACCTTC
TRBV7-9,NA,TRBJ2-7,few,CASSPTSTGSYEQYF,TGTGCCAGCAGCCCGACCTCCACCGGCTCCTACGAGCAGTACTTC
TRBV11-2,NA,TRBJ1-5,few,CASSLDRPQHF,TGTGCCAGCAGCTTAGATCGGCCCCAGCATTTT
TRBV12-3/TRBV12-4,TRBD2,TRBJ2-7,NA,CASTSGTSGYEQYF,TGTGCCAGCACCTCGGGGACTAGTGGCTACGAGCAGTACTTC
TRBV29-1,TRBD2,TRBJ2-3,NA,CSAKGLSGTSVFTDTQYF,TGCAGCGCCAAGGGATTGTCCGGAACTAGCGTCTTCACAGATACGCAGTATTTT
TRBV5-4,NA,TRBJ1-2,NA,CASSLQGISRDFNYGYTF,TGTGCCAGCAGCTTGCAAGGGATATCCAGGGATTTCAACTATGGCTACACCTTC
TRBV2,NA,TRBJ1-6,few,CASKGQFNSPLHF,TGTGCCAGCAAGGGACAATTTAATTCACCCCTCCACTTT
TRBV10-3,TRBD2,TRBJ2-5,NA,CAISPRSGRAETQYF,TGTGCCATCAGCCCCCGAAGCGGGAGGGCGGAGACCCAGTACTTC
TRBV7-2,TRBD2,TRBJ2-2,NA,CASSRLALYTGELFF,TGTGCCAGCAGCCGACTAGCGTTGTACACCGGGGAGCTGTTTTTT
TRBV2,NA,TRBJ2-7,many,CASSGGLSYEQYF,TGTGCCAGCAGTGGCGGGTTATCCTACGAGCAGTACTTC